This T cell receptor beta chain was identified during a study of cytomegalovirus exposure and HLA in healthy donors. This CDR3 has 16 residues. The junction had 10 bases not matched to a gene; V was cut back by 2 bases and J by 4 bases. Germline V gene data show CDR1 as MDHEN and CDR2 as SYDVKM. This PCR relied on a set of 60 Vbeta primers and 13 Jbeta primers. Here immunoSEQ multiplex PCR was the method, and the copy in TCRdb shows in-frame clones only, minus some. This table holds about 160,000 clones, about three quarters found once. Study results and limitations: Apart from CMV serostatus, no immune exposure information was available.

For this clone: Its target is unknown.

The V and J genes are TRBV28 and TRBJ1-2; 7 bases are shared with TRBD1. The clonotype originates from a woman in her thirties in good health and CMV-seronegative. Sequenced material: PBMCs. The CDR3 here is CASSLAWQGVIYGYTF. Written as DNA, the CDR3 is TGTGCCAGCAGTTTAGCGTGGCAGGGGGTTATCTATGGCTACACCTTC.